This T cell receptor beta chain was sequenced during a study of cytomegalovirus exposure and HLA in healthy donors. Concerning this clone itself: The target antigen is unknown.

A multiplex PCR was run with 60 Vbeta primers and 13 Jbeta primers. The protocol was immunoSEQ multiplex PCR, while the TCRdb copy is restricted to in-frame clones and leaves out a portion. The data hold roughly 110,000 clones, with approximately 80% observed a single time. General study findings and limits: Among TCR sequences, most were rare, though some public TCRs appeared in many donors. Later on, an analysis found that several of the most significant clusters appeared to be linked to common viral pathogens, which included parvovirus B19.

Germline lookup yields CDR1 MNHEY and CDR2 SVGAGI. Trimming took off 5 bases at V and 10 bases at J, with 14 bases between the two ends. The length of the CDR3 is 12 residues. This TCR derives from a man between 45 and 60 years old in good health and CMV-seronegative. The sample taken for sequencing was PBMCs. The chain carries TRBV6-5 and TRBJ1-1; no clear D gene. As DNA, the CDR3 is TGTGCCAGCAGTACCTCAACCCGGGGAGCTTTCTTT. It codes for CASSTSTRGAFF.